The 31 T cell receptor beta chains presented below share a single source sample, sequenced in a study of T cells in Graves' hyperthyroidism and ophthalmopathy. The source material, RNA transcripts, was used to amplify TCR beta CDR3 regions. The HTBI set primed first-round TCR CDR3 RT-PCR. TCRdb fed the multiplex PCR reads into MiXCR, producing one record per CDR3 protein. The sample holds over 300,000 distinct CDR3 sequences; approximately 15% are singletons and the top ten take 11%. The material sequenced was blood. All receptors come from a woman aged 55-70 years with Graves' hyperthyroidism.

This clonotype was detected only a few times. This chain connects TRBV9 to TRBJ2-1; 7 bases agree with TRBD1. There are 16 residues in the CDR3. V shed 3 bases and J 3 bases; nucleotides not matched to a gene: 9. Per the germline V gene, CDR1 is SGDLS and CDR2 is YYNGEE. As DNA, the CDR3 is TGTGCCAGCAGCGCCACGGGACAGAGTTTCTACAATGAGCAGTTCTTC. Translating it yields CASSATGQSFYNEQFF.

This clonotype was counted between two and nine times. The rearrangement links TRBV19 to TRBJ1-1; no reliable D call. The V end was cut by 7 bases, the J end by 11 bases, with 14 bases between. Germline-derived CDR1 and CDR2 are LNHDA and SQIVND (reference sequence). This CDR3 contains 11 residues. The CDR3 loop reads CASTEASWAFF. The CDR3 nucleotides read TGTGCCAGTACGGAGGCATCGTGGGCTTTCTTT.

This clonotype was observed many times. The chain recombines TRBV5-4 with TRBJ1-2; D is unresolved. Germline CDR1 reads SGHNT; CDR2 reads YYREEE (reference sequence). The CDR3 sequence is 13 residues long. The V gene lost 0 bases and the J gene lost 9 bases, with 12 bases spanning the gap. The CDR3 coding sequence is TGTGCCAGCAGCTTGGTCAGCGAGGCAAGCTACACCTTC. This codes for CASSLVSEASYTF.

This clonotype was detected ten times or more. The chain joins TRBV12-3 or TRBV12-4 to TRBJ2-7, with no clear D. This CDR3 has 12 amino acids. V lost 6 bases to trimming and J lost 3 bases, with 9 bases between them. The CDR3 DNA is TGTGCCAGCAGCCGTACCAACTACGAGCAGTACTTC. This sequence encodes CASSRTNYEQYF.

Ten or more counts support this clonotype. This sequence joins TRBV27 and TRBJ2-1, with 7 bases that match TRBD1. Germline CDR1 is MNHEY and CDR2 is SMNVEV (reference sequence). The junction had 1 base not matched to a gene; V was cut back by 5 bases and J by 0 bases. This CDR3 has 14 residues. Here the CDR3 reads CASSRQGSYNEQFF. The CDR3 DNA is TGTGCCAGCAGTCGACAGGGCTCCTACAATGAGCAGTTCTTC.

This clonotype was detected many times. V usage is TRBV11-3 and J usage is TRBJ2-7, with 11 bases fitting TRBD2. CDR3 length: 19 residues. Germline V gene data show CDR1 as SGHNT and CDR2 as YENEEA. V lost 0 bases and J lost 2; bases outside the gene matches: 12. CDR3 sequence: CASSLEVWLAGGSTYEQYF. DNA of the CDR3: TGTGCCAGCAGCTTAGAAGTTTGGCTAGCGGGAGGTTCGACCTACGAGCAGTACTTC.

There are many counts of this clonotype. This chain uses TRBV28 with TRBJ2-7; tentatively, D is TRBD1 (6 bases). CDR3 length equals 12 residues. CDR1 is MDHEN and CDR2 is SYDVKM in the germline V gene. The V and J ends lost 7 bases and 0 bases respectively, with 7 bases between them. The CDR3 DNA reads TGTGCCAGCATGGACAGCTCCTACGAGCAGTACTTC. Translation: CASMDSSYEQYF.

The chain recombines TRBV25-1 with TRBJ2-3; D assignment may be TRBD1 or TRBD2 (6 bases each). The CDR3 contains 16 residues. V lost 5 bases to trimming and J lost 6 bases, with 21 bases between them. CDR1 MGHDK and CDR2 SYGVNS come from the germline V gene. This CDR3 reads CASSSPGAGAGDTQYF. The CDR3 nucleotides read TGTGCCAGCAGTTCTCCCGGGGCAGGGGCGGGGGATACGCAGTATTTT. The full variable domain, rest sourced from reference TRBV25-1 and TRBJ2-3, is EADIYQTPRYLVIGTGKKITLECSQTMGHDKMYWYQQDPGMELHLIHYSYGVNSTEKGDLSSESTVSRIRTEHFPLTLESARPSHTSQYLCASSSPGAGAGDTQYFGPGTRLTVL.

This clonotype was picked up many times. The chain employs TRBV24-1 and TRBJ2-5, with D possibly matching TRBD1 (6 bases). The CDR3 loop spans 15 amino acids. The V gene's germline CDR1 is KGHDR and CDR2 SFDVKD. Trimming removed 1 base at V and 0 bases at J, with 8 bases between. The chain's CDR3 is CATSDFQGNQETQYF. The CDR3 nucleotides read TGTGCCACCAGTGATTTCCAGGGGAACCAAGAGACCCAGTACTTC.

The rearrangement links TRBV28 to TRBJ2-3, with 8 bases matching TRBD1. The ends lost 11 bases at V and 4 bases at J; junction bases unmatched: 5. This CDR3 is built from 12 residues. CDR1 and CDR2 (germline): MDHEN, SYDVKM. CDR3 nucleotide sequence: TGTGCCTGCGGACAGGGCCCAGATACGCAGTATTTT. Translated, it gives CACGQGPDTQYF.

V and J are TRBV11-2 and TRBJ2-5, with 14 bases identical to TRBD2. The CDR3 totals 16 residues. The V segment lost 5 bases and the J segment 1 base; nucleotides outside the gene matches: 3. Germline V gene sequence: CDR1 SGHAT, CDR2 FQNNGV. The CDR3 sequence is CASSRGTSGGQETQYF. The CDR3, as DNA: TGTGCCAGCAGCCGCGGGACTAGCGGGGGCCAAGAGACCCAGTACTTC.

The chain has TRBV6-2 or TRBV6-3 and TRBJ1-5; 7 bases match TRBD1. This CDR3 is 15 amino acids long. CDR1 and CDR2 from the germline V gene are MNHEY and SVGEGT. V lost 0 bases, J lost 7 bases, and 6 bases stayed unmatched. This chain's CDR3 is CASSYSGGGRQPQHF. In nucleotides, the CDR3 is TGTGCCAGCAGTTACTCAGGGGGCGGGAGGCAGCCCCAGCATTTT.

In this sample, this clonotype turned up many times. Germline and junction disagree at one end, which may indicate a read error. The rearrangement links TRBV20-1 to TRBJ2-5; D gene unclear. Germline V gene data show CDR1 as DFQATT and CDR2 as SNEGSKA (reference sequence). CDR3 size: 15 residues. CDR3 protein: CSARPFTASQGTQYF. In DNA form, the CDR3 reads TGCAGTGCTAGGCCCTTTACAGCGTCCCAAGGGACCCAGTACTTC.

This clonotype was counted a few times. This chain uses TRBV3-1 with TRBJ1-6, with D maybe TRBD1 (5 bases). Germline V lookup: CDR1 LGHDT, CDR2 YNNKEL (reference sequence). The CDR3 contains 17 residues. Trimming took 4 bases from V and 0 from J, leaving 13 bases between them. CDR3 region: CASSLRDLGSYNSPLHF. In nucleotides, the CDR3 is TGTGCCAGCAGCCTCCGGGACCTGGGCTCCTATAATTCACCCCTCCACTTT.

This clonotype appeared many times. This chain connects TRBV27 to TRBJ1-5; TRBD1 matches 12 bases. The CDR3 sequence is 15 residues long. The junction had 6 bases not matched to a gene; V was cut back by 6 bases and J by 6 bases. Germline V gene lookup returns CDR1 MNHEY and CDR2 SMNVEV (reference sequence). The DNA of the CDR3 is TGTGCCAGCAGCCTGGGACAGGGGGCCGGTCAGCCCCAGCATTTT. Its translation is CASSLGQGAGQPQHF.

Many counts were recorded for this clonotype. The chain combines TRBV20-1 with TRBJ2-5; no clear D. The CDR3 extends over 12 amino acids. Trimming shortened V by 6 bases and J by 4 bases, and 12 bases separated the two germline ends. The V gene's germline CDR1 is DFQATT and CDR2 SNEGSKA (reference sequence). The CDR3 bases are TGCAGTGCCCAATCTAGTGCAGAGACCCAGTACTTC. It translates to CSAQSSAETQYF.

The J gene is TRBJ2-6, the V gene TRBV10-3, with D possibly TRBD1 on 5 matching bases. The germline V gene has CDR1 ENHRY and CDR2 SYGVKD. Trimming shortened V by 2 bases and J by 0 bases, and 23 bases separated the two germline ends. The CDR3 sequence is 21 residues long. The DNA for the CDR3 is TGTGCCATCAGTGAGCACCCATCCGTAGGGGCCCCCAGCTCTGGGGCCAACGTCCTGACTTTC. It is translated as CAISEHPSVGAPSSGANVLTF.

This clonotype came up many times. This chain uses TRBV11-1 with TRBJ2-7, with 7 bases fitting TRBD1. This CDR3 spans 13 amino acids. The ends lost 3 bases at V and 6 bases at J; junction bases unmatched: 5. In germline, CDR1 is SGHAT, CDR2 FQDESV (reference sequence). This CDR3 is CASSLGTAGEQYF. CDR3 nucleotide sequence: TGTGCCAGCAGCTTGGGGACAGCTGGCGAGCAGTACTTC.

This clonotype was observed many times. The rearrangement uses TRBV6-1 and TRBJ2-4; 14 bases agree with TRBD2. V was pared by 4 bases and J by 7 bases, with 6 bases of the junction left unmatched. Germline V gene sequence: CDR1 MNHNS, CDR2 SASEGT. The CDR3 spans 16 residues. CDR3 region: CASSAGLAGERNIQYF. CDR3 bases: TGTGCCAGCAGTGCGGGACTAGCGGGAGAAAGGAACATTCAGTACTTC.

At least ten counts were recorded for this clonotype. This rearrangement joins TRBV3-1 to TRBJ1-3; D is uncertain. Trimming left V 4 bases short and J 4 bases short, with 11 bases between. CDR3 length: 14 amino acids. Germline lookup yields CDR1 LGHDT and CDR2 YNNKEL (reference sequence). CDR3 sequence reads: CASSPPGSGNTIYF. CDR3 nucleotides: TGTGCCAGCAGCCCCCCCGGCAGCGGAAACACCATATATTTT.

This clonotype was recorded many times. The chain carries TRBV2 and TRBJ1-2, with TRBD1 matching over 11 bases. The germline V gene has CDR1 SNHLY and CDR2 FYNNEI. CDR3 size: 14 residues. The J segment lost 3 bases and the V segment lost 6 bases, leaving 3 bases of the junction unmatched. CDR3: CASRRTGGDYGYTF. The CDR3 DNA follows: TGTGCCAGCAGGAGGACAGGGGGCGACTATGGCTACACCTTC.

This clonotype has only a few counts. This chain's CDR3 is CASRGSRGVGTFF. CDR3 DNA sequence: TGTGCCAGCAGGGGGAGTAGGGGGGTGGGAACGTTCTTC. This chain links TRBV28 with TRBJ2-1, with D possibly being TRBD1 or TRBD2 (6 bases each). CDR1 is MDHEN and CDR2 is SYDVKM in the germline V gene. The V end was cut by 6 bases, the J end by 15 bases, with 21 bases between. The CDR3 runs to 13 residues.

This clonotype came up many times. CDR3 sequence: CASSLRTGYEQYF. The CDR3 coding sequence is TGTGCCAGCAGCCTCCGGACAGGCTACGAGCAGTACTTC. The V call is TRBV7-9, the J call TRBJ2-7; 7 bases map to TRBD1. Looked up from germline, CDR1 is SEHNR and CDR2 is FQNEAQ (reference sequence). The V gene end was trimmed by 5 bases and the J gene end by 3 bases; junction bases not matched to a gene: 4. This CDR3 spans 13 amino acids.

This clonotype has ten or more counts. This chain connects TRBV2 to TRBJ2-3; 14 bases are a match to TRBD2. J gave up 4 bases and V 8 bases, and 5 bases lay outside the gene matches. CDR3 length equals 15 residues. The germline V gene encodes CDR1 SNHLY and CDR2 FYNNEI. CDR3 region: CASGGTSGSPDTQYF. CDR3 nucleotide sequence: TGTGCCAGCGGCGGGACTAGCGGGAGCCCAGATACGCAGTATTTT. The full variable domain, with the rest looked up from reference TRBV2 and TRBJ2-3, is EPEVTQTPSHQVTQMGQEVILRCVPISNHLYFYWYRQILGQKVEFLVSFYNNEISEKSEIFDDQFSVERPDGSNFTLKIRSTKLEDSAMYFCASGGTSGSPDTQYFGPGTRLTVL.

This clonotype was detected a few times. The V and J genes are TRBV19 and TRBJ2-5, with 8 bases aligning to TRBD1. V dropped 6 bases and J dropped 3; count of bases not matched to a gene: 6. CDR1 and CDR2 (germline): LNHDA, SQIVND (reference sequence). The CDR3 is 14 residues long. The CDR3 loop is CASRDGQGEETQYF. As DNA, the CDR3 is TGTGCCAGTAGAGACGGACAGGGCGAAGAGACCCAGTACTTC. Filled out from reference TRBV19 and TRBJ2-5, the complete variable domain reads DGGITQSPKYLFRKEGQNVTLSCEQNLNHDAMYWYRQDPGQGLRLIYYSQIVNDFQKGDIAEGYSVSREKKESFPLTVTSAQKNPTAFYLCASRDGQGEETQYFGPGTRLLVL.

This clonotype was recorded at least ten times. The chain recombines TRBV24-1 with TRBJ1-2; the D gene is possibly TRBD1 (6 bases). This CDR3 is built from 15 residues. With 3 bases removed from V and 3 bases from J, the gap between germline ends came to 13 bases. The V gene's germline CDR1 is KGHDR and CDR2 SFDVKD. The CDR3 sequence: CATSDPTQGDYGYTF. The CDR3 bases are TGTGCCACCAGTGATCCTACACAGGGCGACTATGGCTACACCTTC.

This clonotype has a count of ten or more. The V gene is TRBV7-2, the J gene TRBJ2-5; 12 bases align to TRBD2. The CDR3 has 14 amino acids. The germline CDR1 and CDR2 sequences are SGHTA and FQGNSA. Trimming at V came to 6 bases and at J to 5 bases, leaving 4 bases not matched to a gene. CDR3 nucleotide sequence: TGTGCCAGCAGACCTGGGACTAGCGGGGAGACCCAGTACTTC. This encodes CASRPGTSGETQYF.

This chain connects TRBV19 to TRBJ2-5; D not resolved. Germline assignment: CDR1 LNHDA and CDR2 SQIVND (reference sequence). There are 12 residues in the CDR3. V dropped 1 base and J dropped 7 bases, with 7 bases sitting between them. CDR3 protein: CASSIGDGTQYF. In DNA, the CDR3 is TGTGCCAGTAGTATAGGAGACGGGACCCAGTACTTC.

This clonotype was seen more than once but under ten times. The rearrangement joins TRBV3-1 to TRBJ2-2, with D perhaps assigned TRBD1 or TRBD2 (6 bases each). Germline V gene lookup returns CDR1 LGHDT and CDR2 YNNKEL (reference sequence). With 3 bases removed from V and 4 bases from J, the gap between germline ends came to 21 bases. This CDR3 has 18 amino acids. CDR3 DNA: TGTGCCAGCAGCCATGAAGAAGCCCTAAGGGGGGTCACCGGGGAGCTGTTTTTT. It yields the protein CASSHEEALRGVTGELFF. Full variable domain (remainder filled in from reference TRBV3-1 and TRBJ2-2): DTAVSQTPKYLVTQMGNDKSIKCEQNLGHDTMYWYKQDSKKFLKIMFSYNNKELIINETVPNRFSPKSPDKAHLNLHINSLELGDSAVYFCASSHEEALRGVTGELFFGEGSRLTVL.

As regards this clonotype: At one end the junction does not follow the germline gene, possibly because of a read error. This rearrangement joins TRBV4-1 to TRBJ2-7, with TRBD2 as a possible D gene (6 bases). CDR1 and CDR2 (germline): MGHRA, YSYEKL. The CDR3 runs to 15 residues. The CDR3 loop is CASSQAARGGHEQYF. The CDR3 DNA reads as TGTGCCAGCAGCCAAGCAGCACGGGGAGGCCACGAGCAGTACTTC.

On this clonotype itself: This sequence may be a read error, since a much larger clone differs from it by one base. The V and J genes are TRBV24-1 and TRBJ2-5, with 7 nucleotides matching TRBD1. The germline gives CDR1 KGHDR, CDR2 SFDVKD. The CDR3 length is 15 residues. As DNA, the CDR3 is TGTGCCATCAGTGATTTGCGACAGGGTGGGGAGACCCAGTACTTC. This encodes CAISDLRQGGETQYF.